This TCR beta chain was found in a study of T cells in Graves' hyperthyroidism and ophthalmopathy. TCR beta CDR3 region amplification was performed from RNA transcripts. First-round RT-PCR of the TCR CDR3 relied on the HTBI primer set. TCRdb reanalysed the multiplex PCR reads using MiXCR and keeps one entry per CDR3 protein. The table includes over 45,000 distinct CDR3 sequences, around 48% detected once. The CDR3 runs 14 residues. V was clipped by 8 bases and J by 6 bases; unmatched bases: 5. Germline V gene lookup returns CDR1 MDHEN and CDR2 SYDVKM. Sequencing was performed on blood. This chain links TRBV28 with TRBJ2-6; 9 positions agree with TRBD1. This clonotype was obtained from a woman between 25 and 40 years old with Graves' ophthalmopathy. As DNA, the CDR3 is TGTGCCAGCCGCAAACAGGGGGCGGCCAACGTCCTGACTTTC. Translating it yields CASRKQGAANVLTF.